The T cell receptor beta chain described here comes from a study of metastatic and nonmetastatic thyroid tumors. Study context: Thyroid patients, malignant and benign, had repertoires compared across blood and tumor or nodule tissue.

Thyroid surgery had not been preceded by any treatment in any patient. This clone was counted at least ten times. Authors' methods: To classify distant metastasis in papillary thyroid cancer, a model was built from CDR3 differences across clinicopathological groups. TCRdb reanalyzed the PCR reads via MiXCR. These V and J calls rely on TCRdb rather than the paper's analysis. The repertoire holds approximately 65,000 clones, with approximately 4.1% as singletons. Material for sequencing was blood. The TCR originated in a female donor with papillary thyroid cancer or a benign thyroid nodule (not recorded which). Some clones in this sample may be carry-over from other donors' samples.

The CDR3 sequence: CASSFDRQPQHF. The CDR3, as DNA: TGTGCCAGCAGCTTCGACCGCCAGCCCCAGCATTTT. The chain is built from TRBV7-9 and TRBJ1-5; D unresolved. The CDR3 sequence is 12 residues long. Trimming pared 3 bases from V and 7 bases from J, leaving 7 bases between. CDR1 is SEHNR and CDR2 is FQNEAQ in the germline V gene (reference sequence). Combining the CDR3 with reference TRBV7-9 and TRBJ1-5 gives the whole variable domain DTGVSQNPRHKITKRGQNVTFRCDPISEHNRLYWYRQTLGQGPEFLTYFQNEAQLEKSRLLSDRFSAERPKGSFSTLEIQRTEQGDSAMYLCASSFDRQPQHFGDGTRLSIL.